This T cell receptor (beta chain) was identified during a study of blood T cell repertoires in COVID-19. Study context: Whether acute or convalescent, the COVID-19 samples came from the United States, Italy and Spain.

This CDR3 spans 16 amino acids. Germline CDR1 and CDR2: LNHDA and SQIVND (reference sequence). V was cut by 5 bases and J by 3 bases, with 18 bases left in between. In the authors' workflow: Scientists estimated how many nucleated cells there were by amplifying reference gene primers. The method was immunoSEQ multiplex PCR; TCRdb's version includes in-frame clones alone and lacks a portion of them. D and trimming were read from the DNA, whereas the V and J calls and clone size are those reported in that table. The data contain 110,000 to 150,000 clones, over 80% of them seen just once; the ten biggest clones take up 10% to 12%. Cohort allocation depended upon clinical history that participants reported.

This clonotype originated in a man aged 60 to 75 who had recovered from COVID-19. This chain links TRBV19 with TRBJ2-3; TRBD1 is a possible D gene (6 bases). Sequencing was carried out using PBMCs or T cells enriched from blood (not recorded which). CDR3 sequence (DNA): TGTGCCAGTAGTCTGAGGGACATATCAAGAACAGATACGCAGTATTTT. Its translation is CASSLRDISRTDTQYF.